Given below is one TCR beta chain in context. This clone was counted a few times. What antigen it recognizes has not been identified. Per-base quality was not reported, and no clone a single base away is much larger than it. The sample belongs to a study of blood T cell repertoires in COVID-19 (dated by TCRdb to the early 2020s). General notes on the study: Collaborator samples came from the United States, Italy and Spain and covered acute and convalescent phases of COVID-19. The material from the prospective study consisted of cDNA or gDNA derived from T cells, B-cell-depleted T cells, or PBMCs. Deeply sampled blood TCRbeta repertoires from subjects exposed to, actively infected with, or recovered from COVID-19 were included in the dataset. The repertoires were released in a freely available public database intended as a resource for research on the immune response to SARS-CoV-2. The samples were drawn from two sources: the first 160 participants of the ongoing ImmuneRACE study, and over 950 subjects contributed by 6 global collaborators. The sample metadata nearly always contained a de-identified subject ID, COVID-19 status, age in years and sex. HLA class I and class II types, where available, came from metadata supplied by the sample provider rather than from assay-based typing.

Broader findings and caveats from the paper: The amount of clinical and demographic metadata varied by source and participant and was provided uncurated.

TCRbeta CDR3 regions were amplified from genomic DNA by means of the immunoSEQ Assay, a bias-controlled multiplex PCR. The study's own analysis went as follows. The number of nucleated cells in each sample was estimated by amplification of reference gene primers within the assay. To quantify the absolute abundance of each unique TCRbeta CDR3 rearrangement, sequence reads were collapsed and filtered. For each sample, productive Simpson clonality was calculated as the square root of Simpson's diversity index over productive rearrangements. TCRdb mirrors the immuneACCESS table, restricted to in-frame sequences. Some clones are absent from its copies; in checked studies, under half trace to an unresolved V gene, and the reason for the others is unknown. From that table come the V and J calls and clone size; the DNA was used to work out D and trimming. Across this sample there are a few hundred thousand clones, with 75% to 90% seen only once. 2.2% of the sample rests with the top ten.

Participants in the prospective study were enrolled through a virtual design, were aged roughly 18 to 100 years, and lived in about two dozen United States geographic areas. In the prospective study, cohorts were assigned on the basis of participant-reported clinical history obtained from a screening survey and a study questionnaire. ImmuneRACE Cohort 3 recovered participants were defined by two consecutive negative NP/OP PCR tests, healthcare professional clearance, or symptom resolution. In the prospective study, mobile phlebotomists collected whole blood, serum and a nasopharyngeal or oropharyngeal swab from each participant. Participants in the prospective study had the option to provide additional blood draws and questionnaires over a roughly 2-month period. Blood samples from the prospective study were shipped frozen or at room temperature prior to DNA extraction. CDR1 and CDR2 were assigned from the germline V gene (reference sequence) as GTSNPN and SVGIG. The CDR3 starts with the cysteine, ends with the phenylalanine, and has 13 residues. Left in the record is the CDR3 DNA by itself, 39 bases read in frame from the first base. Compared with germline, V lacks 5 bases and J lacks 3 bases; bases without a gene match: 3.

Sequenced sample: PBMCs or T cells enriched from blood (not recorded which). This sequence uses TRBV30 and TRBJ1-5, and TRBD1 matches 8 of the central bases. This sequence was found in a man aged 25 to 40 who had recovered from COVID-19. The nucleotide sequence reads TGTGCCTGGCAGACAGGGGACAATCAGCCCCAGCATTTT. This sequence encodes CAWQTGDNQPQHF.